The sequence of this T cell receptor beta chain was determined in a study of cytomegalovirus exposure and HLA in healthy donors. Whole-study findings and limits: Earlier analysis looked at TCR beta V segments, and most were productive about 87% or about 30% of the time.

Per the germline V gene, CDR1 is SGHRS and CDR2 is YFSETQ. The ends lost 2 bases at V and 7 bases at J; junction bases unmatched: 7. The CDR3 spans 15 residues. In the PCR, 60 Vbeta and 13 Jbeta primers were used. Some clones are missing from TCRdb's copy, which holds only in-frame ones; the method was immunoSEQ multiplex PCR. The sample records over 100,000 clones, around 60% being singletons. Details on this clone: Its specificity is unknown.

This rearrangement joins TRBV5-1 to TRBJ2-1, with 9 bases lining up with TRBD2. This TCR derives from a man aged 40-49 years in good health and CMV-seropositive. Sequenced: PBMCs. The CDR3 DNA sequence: TGCGCCAGCAGCTTCTTAGCGGGAGCGAAAAATGAGCAGTTCTTC. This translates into CASSFLAGAKNEQFF. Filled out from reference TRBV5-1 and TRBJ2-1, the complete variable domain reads KAGVTQTPRYLIKTRGQQVTLSCSPISGHRSVSWYQQTPGQGLQFLFEYFSETQRNKGNFPGRFSGRQFSNSRSEMNVSTLELGDSALYLCASSFLAGAKNEQFFGPGTRLTVL.